This T cell receptor (beta chain) was recovered during a study of shared clonotypes between healthy human individuals. Template for every sorted-subset replicate PCR totaled about 200 ng DNA, 25,000 to 35,000 T cell genomes. TCRdb keeps only in-frame clones here, not all; method: immunoSEQ multiplex PCR. Here the sample spans over a million clones, 97% to 99% being singletons. Germline-derived CDR1 and CDR2 are LGHNT and FRNRAP. The CDR3 is 17 amino acids. V gave up 5 bases and J gave up 4 bases; unmatched junction bases: 14. The chain uses TRBV12-5 and TRBJ2-7; 10 bases are a match to TRBD2. The sequencing input was naive CD4+ T cells sorted from blood. Described subset: CD45RA+ positively selected. This receptor was taken from a young man in good health. The CDR3 DNA reads as TGTGCTAGTGGTCCGGATCAAACTAGCGGGATGGAGTACGAGCAGTACTTC. This encodes CASGPDQTSGMEYEQYF.